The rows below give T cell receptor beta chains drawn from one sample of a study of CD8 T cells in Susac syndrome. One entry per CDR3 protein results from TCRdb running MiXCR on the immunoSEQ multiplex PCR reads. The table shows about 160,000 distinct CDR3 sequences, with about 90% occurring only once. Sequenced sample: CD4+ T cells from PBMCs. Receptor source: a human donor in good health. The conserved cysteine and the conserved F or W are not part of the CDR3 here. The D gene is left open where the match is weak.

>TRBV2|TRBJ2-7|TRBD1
ASRTGQESYEQY
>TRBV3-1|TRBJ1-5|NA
ASSQGDGRNQPQH
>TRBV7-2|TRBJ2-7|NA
ASSLTGTEAYEQY
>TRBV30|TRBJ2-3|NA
AWSGGSTDTQY
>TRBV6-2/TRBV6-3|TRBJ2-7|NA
ASRFLMGGLEQY
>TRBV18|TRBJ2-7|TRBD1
ASSPAGQGAYEQY
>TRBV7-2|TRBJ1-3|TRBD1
ASSLTLTGRNTIY
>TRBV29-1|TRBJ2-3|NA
SVEGGNGADTQY
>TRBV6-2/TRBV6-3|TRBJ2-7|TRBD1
ASSYSLEMFGQDVYEQY
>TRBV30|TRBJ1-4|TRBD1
AWSAGQGFEKLF
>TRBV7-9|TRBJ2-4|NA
ASSLGVSIQY
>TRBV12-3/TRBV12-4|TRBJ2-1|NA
ASSLRGDEQF
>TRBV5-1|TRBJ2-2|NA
ASSMTSNTGELF
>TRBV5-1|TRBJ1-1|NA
ASSLDSGKAF